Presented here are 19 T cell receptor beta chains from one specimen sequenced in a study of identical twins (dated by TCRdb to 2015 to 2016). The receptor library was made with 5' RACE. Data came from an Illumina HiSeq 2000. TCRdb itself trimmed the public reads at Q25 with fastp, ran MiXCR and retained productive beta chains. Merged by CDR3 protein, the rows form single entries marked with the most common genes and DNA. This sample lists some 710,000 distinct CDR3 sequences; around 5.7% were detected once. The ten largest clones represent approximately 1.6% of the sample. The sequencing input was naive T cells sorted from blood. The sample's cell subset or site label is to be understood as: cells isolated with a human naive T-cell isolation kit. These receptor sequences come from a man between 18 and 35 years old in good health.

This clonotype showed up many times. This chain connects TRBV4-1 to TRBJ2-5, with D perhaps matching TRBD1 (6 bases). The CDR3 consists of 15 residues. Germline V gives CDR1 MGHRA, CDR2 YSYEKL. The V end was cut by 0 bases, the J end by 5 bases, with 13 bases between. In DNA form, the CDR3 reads TGCGCCAGCAGCCAAGAGAACAGGGCATTTGAGACCCAGTACTTC. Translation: CASSQENRAFETQYF.

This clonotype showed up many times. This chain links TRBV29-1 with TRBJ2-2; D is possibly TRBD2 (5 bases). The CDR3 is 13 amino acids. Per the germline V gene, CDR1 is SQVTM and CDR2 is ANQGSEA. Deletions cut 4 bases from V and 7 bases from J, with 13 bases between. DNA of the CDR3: TGCAGCGTTGTCCTCGGAGGTTTCGGGGAGCTGTTTTTT. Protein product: CSVVLGGFGELFF.

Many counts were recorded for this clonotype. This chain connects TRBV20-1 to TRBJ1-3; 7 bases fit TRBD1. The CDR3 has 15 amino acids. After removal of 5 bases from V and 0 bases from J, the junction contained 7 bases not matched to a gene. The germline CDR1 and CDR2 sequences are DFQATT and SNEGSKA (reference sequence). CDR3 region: CSAQQGITSGNTIYF. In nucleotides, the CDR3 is TGCAGTGCTCAACAGGGGATCACCTCTGGAAACACCATATATTTT.

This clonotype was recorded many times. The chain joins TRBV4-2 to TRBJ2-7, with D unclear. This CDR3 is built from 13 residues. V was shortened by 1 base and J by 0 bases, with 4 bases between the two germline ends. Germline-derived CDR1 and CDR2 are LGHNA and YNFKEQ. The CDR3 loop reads CASSQGLSYEQYF. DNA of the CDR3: TGTGCCAGCAGCCAAGGACTCTCCTACGAGCAGTACTTC.

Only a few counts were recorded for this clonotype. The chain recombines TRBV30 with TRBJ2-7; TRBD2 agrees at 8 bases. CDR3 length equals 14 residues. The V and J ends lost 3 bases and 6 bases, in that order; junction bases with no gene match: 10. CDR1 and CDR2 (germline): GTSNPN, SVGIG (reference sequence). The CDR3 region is CAWRSGGAWSEQYF. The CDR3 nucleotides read TGTGCCTGGAGGTCGGGGGGGGCCTGGAGCGAGCAGTACTTC.

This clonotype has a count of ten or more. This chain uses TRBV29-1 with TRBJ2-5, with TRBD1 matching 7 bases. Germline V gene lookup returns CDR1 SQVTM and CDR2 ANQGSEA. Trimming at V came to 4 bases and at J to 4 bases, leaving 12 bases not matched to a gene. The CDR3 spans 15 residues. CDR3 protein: CSVATGIGLIETQYF. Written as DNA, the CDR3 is TGCAGCGTTGCGACAGGGATTGGACTTATAGAGACCCAGTACTTC.

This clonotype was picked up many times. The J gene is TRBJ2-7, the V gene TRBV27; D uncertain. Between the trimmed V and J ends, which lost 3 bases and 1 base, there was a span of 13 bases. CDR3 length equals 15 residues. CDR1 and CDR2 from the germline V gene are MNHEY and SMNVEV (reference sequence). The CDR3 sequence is CASSFAAVGSYEQYF. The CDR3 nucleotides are TGTGCCAGCAGTTTCGCGGCGGTGGGATCCTACGAGCAGTACTTC.

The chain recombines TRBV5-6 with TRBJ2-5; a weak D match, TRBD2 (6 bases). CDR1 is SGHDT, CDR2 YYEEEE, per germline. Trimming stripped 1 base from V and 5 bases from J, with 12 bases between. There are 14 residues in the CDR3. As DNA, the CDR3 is TGTGCCAGCAGCTTGTTGGATAGCGGTGAGACCCAGTACTTC. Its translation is CASSLLDSGETQYF.

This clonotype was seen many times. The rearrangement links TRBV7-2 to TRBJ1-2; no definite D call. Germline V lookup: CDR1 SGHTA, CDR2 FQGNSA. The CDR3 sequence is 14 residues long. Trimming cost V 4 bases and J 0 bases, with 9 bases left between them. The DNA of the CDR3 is TGTGCCAGCAGCTCCTATACTACTAACTATGGCTACACCTTC. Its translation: CASSSYTTNYGYTF.

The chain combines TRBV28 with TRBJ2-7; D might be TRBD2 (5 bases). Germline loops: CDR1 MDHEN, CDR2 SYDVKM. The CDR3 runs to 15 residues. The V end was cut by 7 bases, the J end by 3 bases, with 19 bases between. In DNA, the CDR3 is TGTGCCAGCACCAAAAAGGAGCGGAAAGGCTACGAGCAGTACTTC. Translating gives CASTKKERKGYEQYF.

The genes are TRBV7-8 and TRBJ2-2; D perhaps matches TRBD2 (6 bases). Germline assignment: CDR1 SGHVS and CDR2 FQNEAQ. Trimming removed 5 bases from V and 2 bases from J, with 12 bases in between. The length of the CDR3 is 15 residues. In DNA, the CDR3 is TGTGCCAGCAGCGGCACTAGCCTCAACACCGGGGAGCTGTTTTTT. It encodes CASSGTSLNTGELFF.

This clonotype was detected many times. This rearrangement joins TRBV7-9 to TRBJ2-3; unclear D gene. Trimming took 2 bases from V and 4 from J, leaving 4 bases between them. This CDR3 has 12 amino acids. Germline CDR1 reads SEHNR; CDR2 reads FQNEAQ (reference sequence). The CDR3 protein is CASSLSADTQYF. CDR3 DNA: TGTGCCAGCAGCTTATCGGCAGATACGCAGTATTTT.

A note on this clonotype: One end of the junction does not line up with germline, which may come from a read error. The DNA for the CDR3 is TGTGCCAGCAGGGATCCTGGGACTGACTACGGCTACACCTTC. Its translation is CASRDPGTDYGYTF. The rearrangement joins TRBV2 to TRBJ1-2; a possible D gene is TRBD1 (5 bases). Germline CDR1 SNHLY, CDR2 FYNNEI. CDR3 length: 14 amino acids.

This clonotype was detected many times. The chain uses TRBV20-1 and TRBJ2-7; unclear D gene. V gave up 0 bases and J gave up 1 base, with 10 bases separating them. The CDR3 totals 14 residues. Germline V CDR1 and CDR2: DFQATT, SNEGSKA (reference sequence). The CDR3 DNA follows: TGCAGTGCTAGAGACGGAGTCTTATCCTACGAGCAGTACTTC. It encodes CSARDGVLSYEQYF.

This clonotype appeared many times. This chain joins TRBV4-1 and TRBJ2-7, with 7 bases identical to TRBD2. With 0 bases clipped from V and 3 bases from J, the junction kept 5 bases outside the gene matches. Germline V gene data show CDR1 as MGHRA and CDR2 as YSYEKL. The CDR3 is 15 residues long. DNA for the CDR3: TGCGCCAGCAGCCAAGAGTCTAGCGGAGTCTACGAGCAGTACGTC. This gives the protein CASSQESSGVYEQYV.

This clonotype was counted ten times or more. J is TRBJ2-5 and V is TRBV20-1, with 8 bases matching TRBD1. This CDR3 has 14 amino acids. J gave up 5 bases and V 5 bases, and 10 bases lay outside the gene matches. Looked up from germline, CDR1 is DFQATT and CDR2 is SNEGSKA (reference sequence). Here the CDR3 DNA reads TGCAGTGCTCCAGGGGGCGCGGGCTTGGAGACCCAGTACTTC. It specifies CSAPGGAGLETQYF.

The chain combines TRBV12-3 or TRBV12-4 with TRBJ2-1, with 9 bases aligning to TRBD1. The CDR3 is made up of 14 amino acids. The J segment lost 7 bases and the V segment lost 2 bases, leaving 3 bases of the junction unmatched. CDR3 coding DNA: TGTGCCAGCAGTTTACTCGGACAGGGGAATGAGCAGTTCTTC. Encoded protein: CASSLLGQGNEQFF.

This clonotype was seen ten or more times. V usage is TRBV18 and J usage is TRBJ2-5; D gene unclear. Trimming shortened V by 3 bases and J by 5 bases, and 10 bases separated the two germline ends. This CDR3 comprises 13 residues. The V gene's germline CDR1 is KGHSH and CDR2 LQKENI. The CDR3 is CASSPRTLETQYF. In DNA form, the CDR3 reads TGTGCCAGCTCACCGAGAACTCTGGAGACCCAGTACTTC.

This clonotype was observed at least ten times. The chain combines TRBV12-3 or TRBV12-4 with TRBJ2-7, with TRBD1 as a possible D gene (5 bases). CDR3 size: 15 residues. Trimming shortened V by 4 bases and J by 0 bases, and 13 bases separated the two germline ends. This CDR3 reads CASSSDSRPSYEQYF. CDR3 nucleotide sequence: TGTGCCAGCAGTTCCGACAGCCGGCCCTCCTACGAGCAGTACTTC.